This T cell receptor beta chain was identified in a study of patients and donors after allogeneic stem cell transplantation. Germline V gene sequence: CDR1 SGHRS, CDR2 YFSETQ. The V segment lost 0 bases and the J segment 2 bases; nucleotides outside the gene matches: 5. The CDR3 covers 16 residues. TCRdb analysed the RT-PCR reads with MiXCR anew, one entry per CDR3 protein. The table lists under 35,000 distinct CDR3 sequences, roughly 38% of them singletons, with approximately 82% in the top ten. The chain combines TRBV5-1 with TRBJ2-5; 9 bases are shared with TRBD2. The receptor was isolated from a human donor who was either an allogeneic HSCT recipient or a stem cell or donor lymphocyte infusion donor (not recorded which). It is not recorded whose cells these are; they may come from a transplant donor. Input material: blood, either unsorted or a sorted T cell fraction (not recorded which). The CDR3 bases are TGCGCCAGCAGCTTGGCTAGGACTAGCGTACAAGAGACCCAGTACTTC. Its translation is CASSLARTSVQETQYF.